Presented here are 24 T cell receptor beta chains from one specimen sequenced in a study of shared clonotypes between healthy human individuals. Data came from immunoSEQ multiplex PCR; TCRdb stores just in-frame clones and leaves some out. The repertoire holds hundreds of thousands of clones, with roughly 70% as singletons. Sequenced: memory CD4+ T cells sorted from blood. Subset here: CD45RA-negative fraction. The receptors shown here come from a woman in her twenties or thirties in good health.

This chain links TRBV30 with TRBJ2-7; no clear D gene. CDR1 and CDR2 (germline): GTSNPN, SVGIG (reference sequence). Trimming shortened V by 3 bases and J by 0 bases, and 12 bases separated the two germline ends. The CDR3 runs to 14 residues. The CDR3 sequence is CAWRIGLGSYEQYF. The DNA of the CDR3 is TGTGCCTGGAGGATCGGGCTGGGCTCCTACGAGCAGTACTTC.

V and J are TRBV5-7 and TRBJ2-7; D may be TRBD2 (5 bases). TRBV5-7 is marked as an open reading frame, function uncertain. Trimming removed 0 bases from V and 10 bases from J, with 20 bases in between. The CDR3 consists of 15 residues. CDR3 coding DNA: TGTGCCAGCAGCTTGGCGCGGGCGGTCCTTACATCCCAGTACTTC. This encodes CASSLARAVLTSQYF.

V gene TRBV5-4 combines with J gene TRBJ2-3, with D tentatively TRBD1 or TRBD2 (5 bases each). CDR3 length equals 16 residues. Germline-derived CDR1 and CDR2 are SGHNT and YYREEE (reference sequence). V dropped 0 bases and J dropped 2 bases, with 13 bases sitting between them. CDR3 nucleotides: TGTGCCAGCAGCTTGGGTGGGGACGGCTACACAGATACGCAGTATTTT. Its protein is CASSLGGDGYTDTQYF. The variable domain in full, completed from reference TRBV5-4 and TRBJ2-3, reads ETGVTQSPTHLIKTRGQQVTLRCSSQSGHNTVSWYQQALGQGPQFIFQYYREEENGRGNFPPRFSGLQFPNYSSELNVNALELDDSALYLCASSLGGDGYTDTQYFGPGTRLTVL.

A single count supports this clone. The chain combines TRBV13 with TRBJ2-1; 9 positions match TRBD1. Germline CDR1 is PRHDT and CDR2 is FYEKMQ (reference sequence). Losses at the gene ends were 5 bases for V and 4 bases for J; bases not matched to a gene: 9. CDR3 length: 16 residues. CDR3 DNA sequence: TGTGCCAGCAGCGGTTATCGGGACAGGGTTTACAATGAGCAGTTCTTC. It is translated as CASSGYRDRVYNEQFF. Drawing the rest from reference TRBV13 and TRBJ2-1, the complete variable domain is AAGVIQSPRHLIKEKRETATLKCYPIPRHDTVYWYQQGPGQDPQFLISFYEKMQSDKGSIPDRFSAQQFSDYHSELNMSSLELGDSALYFCASSGYRDRVYNEQFFGPGTRLTVL.

The genes are TRBV4-1 and TRBJ1-2, with D tentatively TRBD1 (5 bases). Trimming cost V 4 bases and J 2 bases, with 14 bases left between them. In germline, CDR1 is MGHRA, CDR2 YSYEKL. This CDR3 region has 15 residues. CDR3 bases: TGCGCCAGCAGCCTCACGGGGGATGTCAACTATGGCTACACCTTC. As protein: CASSLTGDVNYGYTF.

The chain couples TRBV9 to TRBJ1-6, with D tentatively TRBD1 (5 bases). V lost 3 bases and J lost 7, with 11 bases in between. CDR3 size: 14 residues. The germline V gene encodes CDR1 SGDLS and CDR2 YYNGEE. The CDR3 DNA sequence: TGTGCCAGCAGCGCGACAGTAGGCAATTCACCCCTCCACTTT. Translation gives CASSATVGNSPLHF. The full variable domain, with the rest looked up from reference TRBV9 and TRBJ1-6, is DSGVTQTPKHLITATGQRVTLRCSPRSGDLSVYWYQQSLDQGLQFLIQYYNGEERAKGNILERFSAQQFPDLHSELNLSSLELGDSALYFCASSATVGNSPLHFGNGTRLTVT.

The V gene is TRBV28, the J gene TRBJ1-5; possibly TRBD1 for D (5 bases). The germline V gene has CDR1 MDHEN and CDR2 SYDVKM. V gave up 3 bases and J gave up 4 bases, with 13 bases separating them. CDR3 length: 15 residues. Here the CDR3 reads CASSFSGGTNQPQHF. The DNA of the CDR3 is TGTGCCAGCAGTTTTTCCGGGGGAACGAATCAGCCCCAGCATTTT. Full variable domain (rest looked up from reference TRBV28 and TRBJ1-5): DVKVTQSSRYLVKRTGEKVFLECVQDMDHENMFWYRQDPGLGLRLIYFSYDVKMKEKGDIPEGYSVSREKKERFSLILESASTNQTSMYLCASSFSGGTNQPQHFGDGTRLSIL.

This clone came up once. The V call is TRBV28, the J call TRBJ2-1; a weak D match, TRBD1 (5 bases). The CDR3 consists of 14 residues. CDR1 MDHEN and CDR2 SYDVKM come from the germline V gene. Trimming stripped 4 bases from V and 6 bases from J, with 13 bases between. CDR3 region: CASSSPSGLNEQFF. The CDR3 nucleotides read TGTGCCAGCAGTTCCCCTTCAGGGCTCAATGAGCAGTTCTTC.

Here the CDR3 DNA reads TGTGCCAGCCCACCTGAAGGGGCCACCTACGAGCAGTACTTC. Translating gives CASPPEGATYEQYF. This chain connects TRBV12-1 to TRBJ2-7; TRBD1 is taken as the D call from the table, unchecked against the DNA. TRBV12-1 is a documented pseudogene. The CDR3 length is 14 residues.

The chain is built from TRBV19 and TRBJ1-2, with a possible D match to TRBD1 (5 bases). The CDR3 loop spans 17 amino acids. Germline lookup yields CDR1 LNHDA and CDR2 SQIVND (reference sequence). V was cut by 0 bases and J by 0 bases, with 14 bases left in between. In DNA, the CDR3 is TGTGCCAGTAGTATAGAGGCAACTGGGGGAGCTAACTATGGCTACACCTTC. Amino acid sequence: CASSIEATGGANYGYTF.

The J gene is TRBJ2-7, the V gene TRBV28; a weak D match, TRBD2 (6 bases). Germline values: CDR1 MDHEN, CDR2 SYDVKM. V dropped 6 bases and J dropped 5 bases, with 17 bases sitting between them. The CDR3 totals 14 residues. CDR3 in amino acids: CASRPSSGVHEQYF. Here the CDR3 DNA reads TGTGCCAGCAGACCCTCTTCGGGGGTTCACGAGCAGTACTTC.

The chain is built from TRBV19 and TRBJ2-5, with 10 bases that match TRBD2. Per germline, CDR1 LNHDA and CDR2 SQIVND (reference sequence). The CDR3 is 18 amino acids. Trimming at V came to 3 bases and at J to 1 base, leaving 11 bases not matched to a gene. The CDR3 nucleotides are TGTGCCAGTAGTATTGGATTAGCGGGAGGCGGGAGCCAAGAGACCCAGTACTTC. It specifies CASSIGLAGGGSQETQYF.

The rearrangement joins TRBV7-2 to TRBJ1-2, with 7 bases that match TRBD1. The CDR3 is 13 residues long. V dropped 4 bases and J dropped 8; count of bases not matched to a gene: 7. The V gene's germline CDR1 is SGHTA and CDR2 FQGNSA. DNA of the CDR3: TGTGCCAGCAGCTCGACAGGGTCCCGCGGCTACACCTTC. This gives the protein CASSSTGSRGYTF.

V gene TRBV4-1 combines with J gene TRBJ1-4; tentative D call: TRBD1 (5 bases). From germline, CDR1 is MGHRA and CDR2 YSYEKL. V lost 1 base, J lost 0 bases, and 12 bases lay in between. CDR3 length: 17 residues. The CDR3 DNA reads TGCGCCAGCAGCCAAGGCTCTGCGGGGGCAACTAATGAAAAACTGTTTTTT. This codes for CASSQGSAGATNEKLFF.

CDR3 residues: CASSQAPGNTEAFF. CDR3 bases: TGTGCCAGCAGCCAAGCTCCGGGGAACACTGAAGCTTTCTTT. The rearrangement joins TRBV4-2 to TRBJ1-1; no clear D. The ends were cut back, 1 base at V and 1 base at J, with 7 bases in the middle. The CDR3 is 14 residues long. Germline CDR1 LGHNA, CDR2 YNFKEQ.

The chain employs TRBV14 and TRBJ1-2; D is ambiguous. This CDR3 comprises 13 residues. Trimming left V 1 base short and J 8 bases short, with 11 bases between. Germline V gives CDR1 SGHDN, CDR2 FVKESK. This chain's CDR3 is CASSQGERGGYTF. Written as DNA, the CDR3 is TGTGCCAGCAGCCAAGGGGAGAGAGGAGGCTACACCTTC.

The V and J genes are TRBV5-1 and TRBJ1-4; D ambiguous. The germline CDR1 and CDR2 sequences are SGHRS and YFSETQ. The CDR3 covers 15 residues. V gave up 4 bases and J gave up 0 bases, with 10 bases separating them. The CDR3 here is CASSDGSTTNEKLFF. The CDR3, as DNA: TGCGCCAGCAGCGACGGGTCTACAACTAATGAAAAACTGTTTTTT.

This clone was detected only a few times. This chain uses TRBV28 with TRBJ1-1; 8 bases align to TRBD1. Germline CDR1 reads MDHEN; CDR2 reads SYDVKM. This CDR3 is 16 amino acids long. V trimming: 9 bases; J trimming: 0 bases; junction bases outside the gene matches: 12. The CDR3 DNA reads TGTGCCAGTACAGGGGGGGGGTTCTTAATGAACACTGAAGCTTTCTTT. Its translation: CASTGGGFLMNTEAFF.

This rearrangement joins TRBV9 to TRBJ2-7; D gene uncertain. This CDR3 is 13 amino acids long. Germline assignment: CDR1 SGDLS and CDR2 YYNGEE. V lost 3 bases and J lost 5, with 12 bases in between. CDR3 region: CASSAASGDEQYF. The CDR3 DNA is TGTGCCAGCAGCGCAGCATCGGGTGACGAGCAGTACTTC.

This clone was picked up one time. The chain carries TRBV5-1 and TRBJ1-5; a weak D match, TRBD1 (5 bases). Trimming removed 0 bases from V and 7 bases from J, with 14 bases in between. This CDR3 region has 15 residues. Germline V CDR1 and CDR2: SGHRS, YFSETQ. DNA of the CDR3: TGCGCCAGCAGCTTGGAGGGGATGAGTGACCAGCCCCAGCATTTT. This codes for CASSLEGMSDQPQHF.

The chain joins TRBV5-4 to TRBJ2-7, with TRBD2 as a possible D gene (6 bases). CDR1 and CDR2 (germline): SGHNT, YYREEE (reference sequence). The CDR3 is 14 residues long. The V end lost 2 bases, the J end lost 2 bases, and 11 bases lay between the germline ends. The CDR3 nucleotides are TGTGCCAGCAGCTTTTATAGCGGAGCCTACGAGCAGTACTTC. Translation gives CASSFYSGAYEQYF. Full variable domain (rest looked up from reference TRBV5-4 and TRBJ2-7): ETGVTQSPTHLIKTRGQQVTLRCSSQSGHNTVSWYQQALGQGPQFIFQYYREEENGRGNFPPRFSGLQFPNYSSELNVNALELDDSALYLCASSFYSGAYEQYFGPGTRLTVT.

The rearrangement uses TRBV5-1 and TRBJ1-2; D ambiguous. V lost 0 bases and J lost 8, with 17 bases in between. Germline V gene lookup returns CDR1 SGHRS and CDR2 YFSETQ. The CDR3 spans 15 residues. The CDR3: CASSLDGNAVKGYTF. The CDR3 DNA follows: TGCGCCAGCAGCTTGGATGGCAATGCCGTTAAAGGCTACACCTTC.

The rearrangement uses TRBV18 and TRBJ2-7; TRBD2 agrees at 9 bases. The V gene's germline CDR1 is KGHSH and CDR2 LQKENI. Trimming removed 6 bases from V and 6 bases from J; junction bases left unmatched: 21. This CDR3 comprises 18 residues. The CDR3, as DNA: TGTGCCAGCTCTAAACAACCGGCTCCCGGGACTAGCACCCTCGAGCAGTACTTC. Its protein product is CASSKQPAPGTSTLEQYF.

The rearrangement uses TRBV19 and TRBJ1-1; D remains ambiguous. This CDR3 spans 12 amino acids. V lost 5 bases and J 2 bases, leaving 6 bases between the germline ends. The germline CDR1 and CDR2 sequences are LNHDA and SQIVND (reference sequence). CDR3 protein: CASSSRNTEAFF. The DNA of the CDR3 is TGTGCCAGTAGTTCCCGAAACACTGAAGCTTTCTTT.